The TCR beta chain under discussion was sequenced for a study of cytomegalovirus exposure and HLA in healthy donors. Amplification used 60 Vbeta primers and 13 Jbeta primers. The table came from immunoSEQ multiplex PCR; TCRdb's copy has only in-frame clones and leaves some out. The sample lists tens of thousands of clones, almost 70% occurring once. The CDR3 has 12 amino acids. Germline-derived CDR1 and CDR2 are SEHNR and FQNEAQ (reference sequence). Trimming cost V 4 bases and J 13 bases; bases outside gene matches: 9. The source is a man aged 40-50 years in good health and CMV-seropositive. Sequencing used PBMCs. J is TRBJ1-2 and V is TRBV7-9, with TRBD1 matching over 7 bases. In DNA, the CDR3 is TGTGCCAGCAGCTCAGGGGGGCCTACCACCACCTTC. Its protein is CASSSGGPTTTF.